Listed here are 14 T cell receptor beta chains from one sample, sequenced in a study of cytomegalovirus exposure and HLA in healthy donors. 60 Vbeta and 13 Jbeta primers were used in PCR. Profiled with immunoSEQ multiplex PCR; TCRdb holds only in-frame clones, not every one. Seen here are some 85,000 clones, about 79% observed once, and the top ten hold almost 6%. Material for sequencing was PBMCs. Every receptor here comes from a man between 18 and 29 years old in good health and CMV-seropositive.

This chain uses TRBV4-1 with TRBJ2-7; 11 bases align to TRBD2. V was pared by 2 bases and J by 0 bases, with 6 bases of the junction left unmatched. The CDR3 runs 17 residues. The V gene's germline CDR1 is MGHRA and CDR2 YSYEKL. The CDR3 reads CASSQPSSGRHSYEQYF. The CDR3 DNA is TGCGCCAGCAGCCAACCCTCTAGCGGGAGGCACTCCTACGAGCAGTACTTC.

The DNA of the CDR3 is TGCAGCGTTGGGGGGGGCAATCAGCCCCAGCATTTT. This codes for CSVGGGNQPQHF. The rearrangement joins TRBV29-1 to TRBJ1-5, with a weak D call TRBD1 (5 bases). V was trimmed by 4 bases and J by 2 bases, leaving 6 bases between them. The CDR3 length is 12 residues. The germline gives CDR1 SQVTM, CDR2 ANQGSEA.

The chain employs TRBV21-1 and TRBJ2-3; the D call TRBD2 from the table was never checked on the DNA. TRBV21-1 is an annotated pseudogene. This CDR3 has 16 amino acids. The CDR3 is CASSTRRRPQTDTQYF. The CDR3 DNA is TGTGCCAGCAGCACTCGAAGGAGACCTCAGACAGATACGCAGTATTTT.

The CDR3 reads CASSYSGAETDTQYF. CDR3 sequence (DNA): TGTGCCAGCAGTTATAGCGGGGCAGAGACAGATACGCAGTATTTT. V gene TRBV6-5 combines with J gene TRBJ2-3, with 8 bases matching TRBD2. Germline loops: CDR1 MNHEY, CDR2 SVGAGI. CDR3 length: 15 amino acids. V shed 3 bases and J 3 bases; nucleotides not matched to a gene: 5.

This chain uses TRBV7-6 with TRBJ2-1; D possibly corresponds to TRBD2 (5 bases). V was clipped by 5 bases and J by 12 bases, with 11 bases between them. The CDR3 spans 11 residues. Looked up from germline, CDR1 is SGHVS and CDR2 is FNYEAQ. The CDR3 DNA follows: TGTGCCAGCAGCAGAGGGCCTGGGCAGTTCTTC. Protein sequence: CASSRGPGQFF.

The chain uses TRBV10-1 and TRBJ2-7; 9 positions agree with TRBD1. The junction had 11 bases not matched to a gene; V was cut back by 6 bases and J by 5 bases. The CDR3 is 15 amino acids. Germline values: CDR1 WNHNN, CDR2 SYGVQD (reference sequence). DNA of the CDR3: TGCGCCAGCAGCAATGGACAGGGGCATCCTAACGAGCAGTACTTC. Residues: CASSNGQGHPNEQYF.

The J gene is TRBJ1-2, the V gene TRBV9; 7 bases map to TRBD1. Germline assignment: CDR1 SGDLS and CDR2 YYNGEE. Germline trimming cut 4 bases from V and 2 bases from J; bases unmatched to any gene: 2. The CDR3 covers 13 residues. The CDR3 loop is CASSPTGNYGYTF. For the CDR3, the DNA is TGTGCCAGCAGCCCGACAGGGAACTATGGCTACACCTTC.

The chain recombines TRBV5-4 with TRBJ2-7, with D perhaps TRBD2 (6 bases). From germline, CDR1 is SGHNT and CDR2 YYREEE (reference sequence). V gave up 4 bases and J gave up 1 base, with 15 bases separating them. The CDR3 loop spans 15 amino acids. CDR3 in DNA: TGTGCCAGCAGCGAGAAGCGGGCCCTTTCCTACGAGCAGTACTTC. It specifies CASSEKRALSYEQYF. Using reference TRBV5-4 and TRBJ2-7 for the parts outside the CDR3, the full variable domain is ETGVTQSPTHLIKTRGQQVTLRCSSQSGHNTVSWYQQALGQGPQFIFQYYREEENGRGNFPPRFSGLQFPNYSSELNVNALELDDSALYLCASSEKRALSYEQYFGPGTRLTVT.

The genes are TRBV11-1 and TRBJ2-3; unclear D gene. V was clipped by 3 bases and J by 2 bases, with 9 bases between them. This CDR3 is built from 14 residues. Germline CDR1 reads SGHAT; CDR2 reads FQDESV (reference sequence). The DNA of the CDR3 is TGTGCCAGCAGCTTGTTGCGCACCACAGATACGCAGTATTTT. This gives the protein CASSLLRTTDTQYF.

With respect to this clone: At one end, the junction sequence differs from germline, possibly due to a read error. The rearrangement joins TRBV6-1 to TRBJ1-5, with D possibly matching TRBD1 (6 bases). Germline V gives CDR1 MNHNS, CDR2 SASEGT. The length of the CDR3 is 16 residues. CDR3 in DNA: TGTGCCAGCCGTGATATTGCAGGGGTGAGCAATCAGCCCCAGCATTTT. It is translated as CASRDIAGVSNQPQHF.

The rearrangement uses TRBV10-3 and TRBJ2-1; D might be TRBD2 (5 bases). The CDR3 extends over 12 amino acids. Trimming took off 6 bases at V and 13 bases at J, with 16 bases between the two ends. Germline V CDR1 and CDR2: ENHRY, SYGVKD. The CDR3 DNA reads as TGTGCCATCAGGGCGAGCAGCGGTCTCCAGTTCTTC. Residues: CAIRASSGLQFF.

The CDR3 sequence: CASTPGALSNQPQHF. The CDR3 DNA reads as TGTGCCAGCACACCAGGCGCTTTGAGCAATCAGCCCCAGCATTTT. This chain connects TRBV6-1 to TRBJ1-5; D ambiguous. Trimming shortened V by 7 bases and J by 1 base, and 14 bases separated the two germline ends. This CDR3 has 15 amino acids. CDR1 MNHNS and CDR2 SASEGT come from the germline V gene.

As DNA, the CDR3 is TGTGCCAGCAGCCCATATGACCAGGTGAACACTGAAGCTTTCTTT. Translating it yields CASSPYDQVNTEAFF. The chain couples TRBV9 to TRBJ1-1; no clear D. From germline, CDR1 is SGDLS and CDR2 YYNGEE. This CDR3 is 15 amino acids long. The V end lost 4 bases, the J end lost 0 bases, and 13 bases lay between the germline ends.

Here the CDR3 reads CASSQGHRQTYEQYF. CDR3 nucleotides: TGCGCCAGCAGCCAGGGACACCGACAGACCTACGAGCAGTACTTC. V is TRBV4-1 and J is TRBJ2-7; maybe TRBD1 (6 bases). This CDR3 is 15 amino acids long. Germline lookup yields CDR1 MGHRA and CDR2 YSYEKL. Trimming left V 3 bases short and J 2 bases short, with 14 bases between.